These T cell receptor beta chains were read from a single sample in a study of CXCR3-negative and CXCR3-positive naive CD8 T cells. TCRdb re-called the 5' RACE reads and shows each CDR3 protein once, DNA omitted. Its clone listing holds over 35,000 distinct CDR3 sequences. Sequenced input: naive CXCR3- CD8+ T cells from blood. Receptor source: a human donor in good health. Some clones in this sample may be carry-over from other donors' samples. CDR3s include the opening cysteine and the closing phenylalanine or tryptophan.

v_call	j_call	cdr3_aa
TRBV5-1	TRBJ2-7	CASSPTPSYEQYF
TRBV28	TRBJ2-3	CASSLEVRSTQYF
TRBV10-3	TRBJ2-7	CAISGDDSYEQYF
TRBV12-3/TRBV12-4	TRBJ1-2	CASSSPGQRGYTF
TRBV11-2	TRBJ2-5	CASSAGRTGVGETQYF
TRBV20-1	TRBJ1-1	CSARLGGEVTEAFF
TRBV27	TRBJ2-7	CASSKGSSYEQYF
TRBV7-9	TRBJ1-2	CASSVGTGEWIDYGYTF
TRBV5-1	TRBJ2-3	CASSRGLAGVDTQYF
TRBV29-1	TRBJ2-7	CSVEVGGDSELVSYEQYF
TRBV19	TRBJ2-2	CASTPEGQGVTGELFF
TRBV12-3/TRBV12-4	TRBJ1-2	CASRLGTNGGYTF
TRBV28	TRBJ2-1	CATSIASGRHEQFF
TRBV12-3/TRBV12-4	TRBJ2-2	CASSPIRDRTGELFF
TRBV12-3/TRBV12-4	TRBJ2-1	CASRPGLAGGNEQFF
TRBV5-1	TRBJ2-7	CASSADLSRGKTGGQYF
TRBV6-6	TRBJ1-3	CASSYRNPGSSGNTIYF
TRBV14	TRBJ2-1	CASSQSLGRANEQFF
TRBV5-4	TRBJ2-1	CASSFGLAGVFEQFF
TRBV7-9	TRBJ2-5	CASSSLERGLSQYF
TRBV7-8	TRBJ2-5	CASSLEVGLQETQYF
TRBV11-2	TRBJ2-7	CASSLIHEQYF
TRBV28	TRBJ2-5	CASRGGLFQETQYF
TRBV3-1	TRBJ2-1	CASSQDSSGGTYNEQFF
TRBV11-2	TRBJ1-1	CASSFGWTGESTEAFF
TRBV10-2	TRBJ2-3	CASIETGGRAGMTQYF
TRBV5-1	TRBJ1-4	CASSPSGTGRVGLFF
TRBV7-6	TRBJ2-3	CASSLGSSETDTQYF
TRBV4-1	TRBJ2-7	CASSQDPLAASYEQYF
TRBV29-1	TRBJ1-1	CSGDMMNTEAFF
TRBV29-1	TRBJ2-1	CSVTYPGGRLAVFEQFF
TRBV20-1	TRBJ1-1	CSAPDGGTEAFF
TRBV4-1	TRBJ2-7	CASSQTAGGISYEQYF
TRBV29-1	TRBJ2-7	CSGSTQGIIDEQYF